Below, 21 T cell receptor beta chains from the same sample are listed, as sequenced in a study of metastatic and nonmetastatic thyroid tumors. Each patient came to thyroid surgery without any prior treatment (of any kind). TCRdb reassembled clones from the PCR reads with MiXCR. The data show 20,000 or so clones, 12% seen once. The sample was blood. These receptors all stem from a male donor with papillary thyroid cancer or a benign thyroid nodule (not recorded which). Some clones in this sample may be carry-over from other donors' samples.

The table lists this clone with many counts. This chain uses TRBV20-1 with TRBJ1-5; D might be TRBD1 (5 bases). Germline-derived CDR1 and CDR2 are DFQATT and SNEGSKA (reference sequence). The CDR3 spans 13 residues. The V end lost 5 bases, the J end lost 0 bases, and 8 bases lay between the germline ends. CDR3: CSACDSSNQPQHF. DNA of the CDR3: TGCAGTGCTTGTGACAGTAGCAATCAGCCCCAGCATTTT.

This clone came up many times. The rearrangement uses TRBV10-3 and TRBJ2-7; no clear D. Germline V gene sequence: CDR1 ENHRY, CDR2 SYGVKD. CDR3 length equals 12 residues. The V end was cut by 2 bases, the J end by 3 bases, with 5 bases between. The CDR3 nucleotides are TGTGCCATCAGTGAGAATAGCTACGAGCAGTACTTC. Its translation: CAISENSYEQYF.

This clone was observed a few times. This sequence joins TRBV29-1 and TRBJ2-7; 7 nucleotides line up with TRBD2. CDR1 SQVTM and CDR2 ANQGSEA come from the germline V gene. The CDR3 covers 13 residues. V was clipped by 7 bases and J by 4 bases; unmatched bases: 10. The CDR3 DNA reads as TGCAGCGCCGGAGGACTAGAGGGTTACGAGCAGTACTTC. Its translation: CSAGGLEGYEQYF.

This clone has at least ten counts. CDR3 protein: CSVEDPEETQYF. In DNA, the CDR3 is TGCAGCGTTGAAGATCCTGAAGAGACCCAGTACTTC. V gene TRBV29-1 combines with J gene TRBJ2-5; no clear D gene. Trimming stripped 0 bases from V and 3 bases from J, with 5 bases between. The CDR3 contains 12 residues. Germline V gene lookup returns CDR1 SQVTM and CDR2 ANQGSEA.

V usage is TRBV6-2 or TRBV6-3 and J usage is TRBJ2-1; D possibly corresponds to TRBD1 (7 bases). The CDR3 loop spans 13 amino acids. Germline CDR1 is MNHEY and CDR2 is SVGEGT. V gave up 2 bases and J gave up 8 bases, with 10 bases separating them. The CDR3 here is CASSYARGDEQFF. The CDR3 nucleotides are TGTGCCAGCAGTTACGCCAGGGGGGATGAGCAGTTCTTC.

The CDR3 nucleotides read TGTGCCAGCAGAAACTCCTGGGGGACAGGGACAATCGGTTCGCACACCGGGGAGCTGTTTTTT. Its protein is CASRNSWGTGTIGSHTGELFF. The chain has TRBV6-2 or TRBV6-3 and TRBJ2-2; 9 bases are a match to TRBD1. The CDR3 consists of 21 residues. The germline V gene has CDR1 MNHEY and CDR2 SVGEGT. The junction had 23 bases not matched to a gene; V was cut back by 6 bases and J by 3 bases.

In this sample, this clone turned up many times. This chain uses TRBV7-2 with TRBJ2-7; the match to TRBD2 covers 9 bases. Looked up from germline, CDR1 is SGHTA and CDR2 is FQGNSA. Trimming removed 1 base from V and 3 bases from J; junction bases left unmatched: 4. The CDR3 spans 15 residues. This CDR3 reads CASSLELAGNYEQYF. As DNA, the CDR3 is TGTGCCAGCAGCTTAGAGCTAGCGGGGAACTACGAGCAGTACTTC.

This clone was seen a handful of times. The chain joins TRBV6-1 to TRBJ2-2; 8 bases line up with TRBD2. The V and J ends lost 4 bases and 5 bases, in that order; junction bases with no gene match: 3. The CDR3 is 14 amino acids. Per the germline V gene, CDR1 is MNHNS and CDR2 is SASEGT. The CDR3 nucleotides are TGTGCCAGCAGTGCTCAGCGGGAGACCGGGGAGCTGTTTTTT. The encoded protein is CASSAQRETGELFF.

V usage is TRBV5-1 and J usage is TRBJ2-7; 8 nucleotides line up with TRBD1. The germline V gene has CDR1 SGHRS and CDR2 YFSETQ. This CDR3 contains 15 residues. Unmatched junction bases numbered 7, after V lost 4 bases and J lost 1 base. Here the CDR3 DNA reads TGCGCCAGCAGCCTAACAGGGGGAACTTCCTACGAGCAGTACTTC. This codes for CASSLTGGTSYEQYF.

There are many counts of this clone. The chain combines TRBV20-1 with TRBJ1-2; no reliable D call. V dropped 3 bases and J dropped 4 bases, with 9 bases sitting between them. Looked up from germline, CDR1 is DFQATT and CDR2 is SNEGSKA (reference sequence). CDR3 size: 12 residues. CDR3 DNA sequence: TGCAGTGCTAGTTCGCCTCGCTATGGCTACACCTTC. It yields the protein CSASSPRYGYTF.

The sample holds a few counts of this clone. The chain combines TRBV24-1 with TRBJ2-5; D call uncertain. The CDR3 is 14 residues long. With 4 bases removed from V and 5 bases from J, the gap between germline ends came to 13 bases. Germline lookup yields CDR1 KGHDR and CDR2 SFDVKD. CDR3 bases: TGTGCCACCAGTGACCCAGCCGCAGACGAGACCCAGTACTTC. Its translation: CATSDPAADETQYF.

In its sample, this clone was seen many times. The CDR3 spells CASRPPGHPSQPQHF. CDR3 nucleotide sequence: TGTGCCAGCAGGCCACCGGGACATCCTTCTCAGCCCCAGCATTTT. V usage is TRBV28 and J usage is TRBJ1-5, with D possibly matching TRBD1 (6 bases). V dropped 6 bases and J dropped 6 bases, with 18 bases sitting between them. The CDR3 has 15 residues. Germline V gene lookup returns CDR1 MDHEN and CDR2 SYDVKM.

This clone was detected ten times or more. The chain uses TRBV4-1 and TRBJ2-1, with 9 bases lining up with TRBD2. V shed 4 bases, J shed 3 bases, and the junction held 1 base outside the gene matches. Germline V gene lookup returns CDR1 MGHRA and CDR2 YSYEKL. The CDR3 is made up of 14 amino acids. CDR3 nucleotides: TGCGCCAGCAGCCTAGCGGGAGACTACAATGAGCAGTTCTTC. It encodes CASSLAGDYNEQFF.

This clone was picked up many times. V is TRBV5-1 and J is TRBJ2-6, with D unresolved. CDR1 SGHRS and CDR2 YFSETQ come from the germline V gene. V gave up 4 bases and J gave up 2 bases, with 7 bases separating them. The CDR3 consists of 14 residues. The CDR3 spells CASSHGAGANVLTF. CDR3 sequence (DNA): TGCGCCAGCAGCCATGGGGCTGGGGCCAACGTCCTGACTTTC.

This clone was seen repeatedly, ten times or more. This sequence joins TRBV5-5 and TRBJ2-1; 8 positions agree with TRBD2. The germline CDR1 and CDR2 sequences are SGHKS and YYEKEE (reference sequence). The CDR3 runs 15 residues. V lost 2 bases and J lost 3; bases outside the gene matches: 4. The DNA of the CDR3 is TGTGCCAGCAGCTTAGTGGCGGGAGGCTACAATGAGCAGTTCTTC. The encoded protein is CASSLVAGGYNEQFF.

This sequence joins TRBV30 and TRBJ2-3; 7 bases are shared with TRBD1. With V trimmed by 3 bases and J by 4 bases, 1 base remained unmatched. Germline V CDR1 and CDR2: GTSNPN, SVGIG (reference sequence). The CDR3 runs 12 residues. Written as DNA, the CDR3 is TGTGCCTGGAGGACAGGGCCAGATACGCAGTATTTT. Translation: CAWRTGPDTQYF.

This clone is deemed medium-sized. This chain joins TRBV10-1 and TRBJ2-7, with D tentatively TRBD1 (6 bases). Trimming pared 6 bases from V and 4 bases from J, leaving 7 bases between. The length of the CDR3 is 11 residues. Germline lookup yields CDR1 WNHNN and CDR2 SYGVQD (reference sequence). CDR3: CASSTGYEQYF. In nucleotides, the CDR3 is TGCGCCAGCAGCACAGGGTACGAGCAGTACTTC.

In this sample, this clone turned up many times. The J gene is TRBJ1-1, the V gene TRBV6-1; D may be TRBD1 (5 bases). Germline loops: CDR1 MNHNS, CDR2 SASEGT. Trimming left V 4 bases short and J 1 base short, with 16 bases between. This CDR3 comprises 16 residues. CDR3 residues: CASSAFSEGTNTEAFF. The CDR3 DNA follows: TGTGCCAGCAGTGCCTTTTCTGAGGGGACGAACACTGAAGCTTTCTTT.

This clone was detected ten times or more. CDR3 region: CASSGSGTLTDTQYF. The CDR3 DNA sequence: TGTGCCAGCTCGGGTAGCGGGACCCTCACAGATACGCAGTATTTT. The chain employs TRBV18 and TRBJ2-3; 8 bases match TRBD2. This CDR3 is built from 15 residues. The ends lost 6 bases at V and 2 bases at J; junction bases unmatched: 7. Germline loops: CDR1 KGHSH, CDR2 LQKENI.

At least ten counts were recorded for this clone. This chain uses TRBV20-1 with TRBJ1-1; 8 bases align to TRBD1. J lost 6 bases, V lost 6 bases, and 15 bases had no gene match. The germline V gene encodes CDR1 DFQATT and CDR2 SNEGSKA (reference sequence). This CDR3 has 15 amino acids. CDR3 in amino acids: CSARGQGTASAEAFF. The CDR3 region has the DNA TGCAGTGCCAGGGGGCAGGGGACAGCAAGTGCTGAAGCTTTCTTT.

A remark on this clone: A read error is likely, as this CDR3 ends without the conserved phenylalanine or tryptophan. The chain couples TRBV30 to TRBJ1-6; 10 bases are shared with TRBD1. CDR1 is GTSNPN and CDR2 is SVGIG in the germline V gene (reference sequence). The length of the CDR3 is 16 residues. The J segment lost 9 bases and the V segment lost 5 bases, leaving 13 bases of the junction unmatched. The CDR3 reads CAWGYRDRGSGSPLHL. In nucleotides, the CDR3 is TGTGCCTGGGGGTACCGGGACAGGGGATCCGGTTCACCCCTCCACTTA.